The present entry profiles one T cell receptor (beta chain) with its context. Clones were read by immunoSEQ multiplex PCR, and TCRdb kept only the in-frame ones, dropping some. The sample holds 2 million to 2.5 million clones, over 85% seen once. This specimen comes from a study of shared clonotypes between healthy human individuals. This CDR3 has 14 residues. V gave up 0 bases and J gave up 6 bases, with 9 bases separating them. Germline assignment: CDR1 SGHDT and CDR2 YYEEEE. This rearrangement joins TRBV5-6 to TRBJ2-2, with D tentatively TRBD2 (5 bases). The TCR was taken from a man aged 18 to 35 in good health. Some clones in this sample may be carry-over from other donors' samples. Sequenced: naive CD4+ T cells from PBMCs. Subset meaning: CD45RA+ positively selected. The CDR3 coding sequence is TGTGCCAGCAGCTTGGGCCTAGCAGCCGGGGAGCTGTTTTTT. Translation: CASSLGLAAGELFF.